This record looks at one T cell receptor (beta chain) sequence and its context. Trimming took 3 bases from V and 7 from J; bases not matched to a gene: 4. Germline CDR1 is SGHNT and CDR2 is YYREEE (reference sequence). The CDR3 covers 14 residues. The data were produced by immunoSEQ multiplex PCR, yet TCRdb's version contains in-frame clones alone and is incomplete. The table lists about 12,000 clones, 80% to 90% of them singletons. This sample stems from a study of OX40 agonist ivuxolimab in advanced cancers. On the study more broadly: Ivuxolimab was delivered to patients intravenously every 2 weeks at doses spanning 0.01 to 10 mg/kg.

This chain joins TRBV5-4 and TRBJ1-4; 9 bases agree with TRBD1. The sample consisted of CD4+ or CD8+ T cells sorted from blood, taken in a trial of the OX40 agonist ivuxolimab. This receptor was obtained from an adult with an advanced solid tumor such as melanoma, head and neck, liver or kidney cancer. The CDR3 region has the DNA TGTGCCAGCAGCTCCGGGACAGGGCTTGAAAAACTGTTTTTT. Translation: CASSSGTGLEKLFF.